This TCR beta chain was obtained from a study of blood T cell repertoires in COVID-19. On the study more broadly: The United States, Italy and Spain were the sources of the acute and convalescent COVID-19 samples.

As handled by the study authors: Quantification of nucleated cells was approximated via reference gene primer amplification. The method was immunoSEQ multiplex PCR; TCRdb's version includes in-frame clones alone and lacks a portion of them. V, J and clone size are those of that table, while D and trimming were read from the DNA. The top ten clones hold 3.5% to 5.5% of a sample with over 85,000 clones, 87% of them seen once. CDR1 is SGHDT, CDR2 YYEEEE, per germline. The CDR3 sequence is 12 residues long. With 3 bases removed from V and 5 bases from J, the gap between germline ends came to 8 bases. This clonotype originated in a man in his 70s with acute or convalescent COVID-19. Sequenced: peripheral blood. The V gene is TRBV5-6, the J gene TRBJ2-5; D not resolved. The CDR3 DNA sequence: TGTGCCAGCAGCTCCCCGCGGGAGACCCAGTACTTC. Translation gives CASSSPRETQYF.